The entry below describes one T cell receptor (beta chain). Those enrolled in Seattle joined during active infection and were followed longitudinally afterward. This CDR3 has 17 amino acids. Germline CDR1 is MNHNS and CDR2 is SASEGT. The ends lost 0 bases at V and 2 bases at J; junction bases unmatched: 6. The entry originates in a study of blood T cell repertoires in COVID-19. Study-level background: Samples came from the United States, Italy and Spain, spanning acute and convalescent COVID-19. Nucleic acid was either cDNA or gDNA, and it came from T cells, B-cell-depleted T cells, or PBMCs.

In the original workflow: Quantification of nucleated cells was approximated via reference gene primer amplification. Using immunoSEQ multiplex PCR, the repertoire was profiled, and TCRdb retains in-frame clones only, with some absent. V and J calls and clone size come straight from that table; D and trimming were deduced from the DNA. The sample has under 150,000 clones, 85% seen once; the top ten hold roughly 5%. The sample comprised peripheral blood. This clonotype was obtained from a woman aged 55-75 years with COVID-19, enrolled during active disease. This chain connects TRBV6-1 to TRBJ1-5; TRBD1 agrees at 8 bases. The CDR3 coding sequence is TGTGCCAGCAGTGAAGCCTCAGGGGGCAAAGGCAATCAGCCCCAGCATTTT. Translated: CASSEASGGKGNQPQHF.